Presented here are 29 T cell receptor beta chains from one specimen sequenced in a study of blood T cell repertoires in COVID-19. Using immunoSEQ multiplex PCR, the repertoire was profiled, and TCRdb retains in-frame clones only, with some absent. Of under 250,000 clones in the sample, 88% were seen once. Sample: peripheral blood. The receptors originated from a man older than 75 with acute or convalescent COVID-19.

A few counts support this clone. V and J are TRBV6-5 and TRBJ2-7, with D tentatively TRBD2 (5 bases). V was clipped by 6 bases and J by 0 bases, with 12 bases between them. Germline CDR1 MNHEY, CDR2 SVGAGI. This CDR3 has 14 residues. The CDR3 reads CASRSSYLSYEQYF. The CDR3 bases are TGTGCCAGCAGGTCTAGCTATCTCTCCTACGAGCAGTACTTC.

This chain links TRBV7-9 with TRBJ2-2, with D perhaps matching TRBD1 (6 bases). The CDR3 contains 15 residues. Between the trimmed V and J ends, which lost 1 base and 6 bases, there was a span of 12 bases. Germline V lookup: CDR1 SEHNR, CDR2 FQNEAQ (reference sequence). This CDR3 reads CASSLDGTFPGELFF. Written as DNA, the CDR3 is TGTGCCAGCAGCTTAGATGGGACATTCCCCGGGGAGCTGTTTTTT.

Only one count was recorded for this clone. The chain employs TRBV4-1 and TRBJ2-7; 9 bases line up with TRBD1. The CDR3 runs 15 residues. The V segment lost 4 bases and the J segment 5 bases; nucleotides outside the gene matches: 9. From germline, CDR1 is MGHRA and CDR2 YSYEKL. The CDR3 nucleotides are TGCGCCAGCAGCCCGGCGGGACAGGGTTCCCACGAGCAGTACTTC. It codes for CASSPAGQGSHEQYF.

This clone appeared a single time. The chain couples TRBV7-2 to TRBJ1-1, with a weak D call TRBD1 (5 bases). CDR3 length: 15 amino acids. The V gene's germline CDR1 is SGHTA and CDR2 FQGNSA. Trimming cost V 2 bases and J 1 base, with 11 bases left between them. The CDR3 region has the DNA TGTGCCAGCAGCTTAACCCCCACAGGGAACACTGAAGCTTTCTTT. This codes for CASSLTPTGNTEAFF. Drawing the rest from reference TRBV7-2 and TRBJ1-1, the complete variable domain is GAGVSQSPSNKVTEKGKDVELRCDPISGHTALYWYRQSLGQGLEFLIYFQGNSAPDKSGLPSDRFSAERTGGSVSTLTIQRTQQEDSAVYLCASSLTPTGNTEAFFGQGTRLTVV.

The rearrangement uses TRBV11-3 and TRBJ2-3; D might be TRBD1 (6 bases). The CDR3 sequence is 13 residues long. Germline V gene sequence: CDR1 SGHNT, CDR2 YENEEA. Trimming shortened V by 2 bases and J by 5 bases, and 8 bases separated the two germline ends. DNA for the CDR3: TGTGCCAGCAGCTTAAACAGGGTAGATACGCAGTATTTT. Translating it yields CASSLNRVDTQYF.

This clone was observed a few times. V and J are TRBV6-2 or TRBV6-3 and TRBJ2-7, with 7 bases fitting TRBD2. The CDR3 spans 16 residues. J was trimmed by 7 bases and V by 0 bases; bases with no gene match: 12. Germline V lookup: CDR1 MNHEY, CDR2 SVGEGT. CDR3 bases: TGTGCCAGCAGTTACTCGATACGGGAGGCTGCGCGTGAGCAGTACTTC. The encoded protein is CASSYSIREAAREQYF.

This clone showed up just once. The V call is TRBV18, the J call TRBJ2-7; 8 bases match TRBD1. This CDR3 spans 13 amino acids. Germline CDR1 is KGHSH and CDR2 is LQKENI. Trimming at V came to 6 bases and at J to 5 bases, leaving 6 bases not matched to a gene. The chain's CDR3 is CASSRTGFHEQYF. The CDR3 coding sequence is TGTGCCAGCTCCCGGACAGGGTTCCACGAGCAGTACTTC.

The chain employs TRBV5-1 and TRBJ2-1; TRBD1 matches 9 bases. The CDR3 is 15 residues long. Trimming took 4 bases from V and 4 from J; bases not matched to a gene: 6. CDR1 is SGHRS and CDR2 is YFSETQ in the germline V gene. The CDR3 loop is CASSPGTGKYNEQFF. Written as DNA, the CDR3 is TGCGCCAGCAGCCCTGGGACAGGGAAATACAATGAGCAGTTCTTC.

This clone showed up just a few times. The chain links TRBV7-2 to TRBJ1-1, with 10 bases lining up with TRBD1. V trimming: 5 bases; J trimming: 7 bases; junction bases outside the gene matches: 7. The CDR3 covers 14 residues. CDR1 is SGHTA, CDR2 FQGNSA, per germline. CDR3 loop: CASSRDRGRDEAFF. DNA for the CDR3: TGTGCCAGCAGCCGGGACAGGGGCCGGGATGAAGCTTTCTTT.

The CDR3: CASSSGTGGAFREQYF. As DNA, the CDR3 is TGTGCCAGCAGCTCCGGGACAGGGGGCGCGTTTCGCGAGCAGTACTTC. The chain links TRBV7-9 to TRBJ2-7; 12 positions agree with TRBD1. J was trimmed by 6 bases and V by 4 bases; bases with no gene match: 10. This CDR3 contains 16 residues. Germline CDR1 is SEHNR and CDR2 is FQNEAQ (reference sequence).

The V and J genes are TRBV4-2 and TRBJ1-5; D not certain. Trimming cost V 4 bases and J 5 bases, with 6 bases left between them. The germline CDR1 and CDR2 sequences are LGHNA and YNFKEQ. The CDR3 extends over 12 amino acids. CDR3 sequence reads: CASSLRDQPQHF. The CDR3 DNA reads TGTGCCAGCAGCCTGAGGGATCAGCCCCAGCATTTT.

The chain carries TRBV4-3 and TRBJ1-1, with 7 bases fitting TRBD1. Per the germline V gene, CDR1 is LGHNA and CDR2 is YSLEER. This CDR3 comprises 15 residues. The V gene end was trimmed by 1 base and the J gene end by 0 bases; junction bases not matched to a gene: 2. This chain's CDR3 is CASSQAGQLNTEAFF. CDR3 DNA sequence: TGCGCCAGCAGCCAAGCGGGACAGCTGAACACTGAAGCTTTCTTT.

The chain is built from TRBV7-2 and TRBJ2-1; D unclear. The V gene lost 5 bases and the J gene lost 3 bases, with 8 bases spanning the gap. This CDR3 is built from 13 residues. Germline assignment: CDR1 SGHTA and CDR2 FQGNSA. The CDR3 DNA reads as TGTGCCAGCAGCCCCTTCGGCTACAATGAGCAGTTCTTC. This codes for CASSPFGYNEQFF.

This clone was recorded once. The chain employs TRBV11-3 and TRBJ2-3; D possibly corresponds to TRBD1 (6 bases). Trimming took 5 bases from V and 2 from J, leaving 14 bases between them. CDR3 length equals 15 residues. Germline values: CDR1 SGHNT, CDR2 YENEEA. The CDR3 DNA reads as TGTGCCAGCAGCCCCGGACAGTTGTTCACAGATACGCAGTATTTT. Amino acids: CASSPGQLFTDTQYF.

The rearrangement links TRBV7-3 to TRBJ2-5, with D uncertain. Trimming took off 1 base at V and 3 bases at J, with 6 bases between the two ends. Looked up from germline, CDR1 is SGHTA and CDR2 is FQGTGA. This CDR3 spans 13 amino acids. This chain's CDR3 is CASSLRSKETQYF. In DNA form, the CDR3 reads TGTGCCAGCAGCTTAAGGAGCAAAGAGACCCAGTACTTC.

The V and J genes are TRBV9 and TRBJ2-5; 9 bases agree with TRBD2. V trimming: 4 bases; J trimming: 3 bases; junction bases outside the gene matches: 7. Germline V gene lookup returns CDR1 SGDLS and CDR2 YYNGEE. This CDR3 region has 15 residues. CDR3 protein: CASSPGIAGEETQYF. The CDR3 bases are TGTGCCAGCAGCCCAGGAATAGCGGGGGAAGAGACCCAGTACTTC.

This clone has only a few counts. The V and J genes are TRBV29-1 and TRBJ1-3; no firm D call. The V and J ends lost 2 bases and 5 bases respectively, with 13 bases between them. The CDR3 sequence is 14 residues long. Germline CDR1 and CDR2: SQVTM and ANQGSEA. The DNA for the CDR3 is TGCAGCGTTGAATGGGCAGCCCTACGAAACACCATATATTTT. This encodes CSVEWAALRNTIYF.

The chain links TRBV6-6 to TRBJ2-7, with TRBD2 as a possible D gene (6 bases). Germline loops: CDR1 MNHNY, CDR2 SVGAGI (reference sequence). The CDR3 has 14 residues. Trimming stripped 8 bases from V and 0 bases from J, with 14 bases between. CDR3 bases: TGTGCCAGCGACCCTAGAGCGGGCTCCTACGAGCAGTACTTC. Translating gives CASDPRAGSYEQYF.

The chain joins TRBV7-8 to TRBJ2-2, with 7 bases aligning to TRBD2. Trimming at V came to 4 bases and at J to 0 bases, leaving 11 bases not matched to a gene. The germline CDR1 and CDR2 sequences are SGHVS and FQNEAQ. The CDR3 spans 18 residues. CDR3 coding DNA: TGTGCCAGCAGCTCCCAAATGCCCGGGACTACGAACACCGGGGAGCTGTTTTTT. Protein sequence: CASSSQMPGTTNTGELFF.

This chain links TRBV6-5 with TRBJ2-7, with TRBD1 identical over 8 bases. This CDR3 spans 14 amino acids. J gave up 2 bases and V 5 bases, and 5 bases lay outside the gene matches. CDR1 MNHEY and CDR2 SVGAGI come from the germline V gene. The CDR3 DNA reads TGTGCCAGCAGTCCCCGACAGGGGCCCTACGAGCAGTACTTC. Translation gives CASSPRQGPYEQYF.

The chain combines TRBV5-4 with TRBJ1-4, with 11 bases identical to TRBD1. CDR3 length: 18 amino acids. Germline V lookup: CDR1 SGHNT, CDR2 YYREEE (reference sequence). V dropped 4 bases and J dropped 6; count of bases not matched to a gene: 14. CDR3 region: CASSQSGTGGSGDEKLFF. The CDR3, as DNA: TGTGCCAGCAGCCAATCCGGGACAGGGGGTTCAGGTGATGAAAAACTGTTTTTT. The whole variable domain, filled in from reference TRBV5-4 and TRBJ1-4, reads ETGVTQSPTHLIKTRGQQVTLRCSSQSGHNTVSWYQQALGQGPQFIFQYYREEENGRGNFPPRFSGLQFPNYSSELNVNALELDDSALYLCASSQSGTGGSGDEKLFFGSGTQLSVL.

Only a few counts were recorded for this clone. Relative to the germline gene, one junction end is altered; a read error may explain this. J is TRBJ2-7 and V is TRBV18, with 10 nucleotides matching TRBD2. Germline values: CDR1 KGHSH, CDR2 LQKENI. This CDR3 region has 16 residues. DNA of the CDR3: TGTGCCAGCTCATCACCCCTTAGCGGGAGGAGGTACGAGCAGTACTTC. Translation gives CASSSPLSGRRYEQYF.

A single count supports this clone. The V and J genes are TRBV12-5 and TRBJ1-4; D is perhaps TRBD1 (5 bases). Trimming cost V 5 bases and J 6 bases, with 10 bases left between them. CDR1 is LGHNT and CDR2 is FRNRAP in the germline V gene. The CDR3 consists of 13 residues. The CDR3 DNA reads as TGTGCTAGTGGTCGCTCGACAGATGAAAAACTGTTTTTT. Its translation: CASGRSTDEKLFF.

This clone was seen only once. This chain links TRBV7-2 with TRBJ1-3, with D maybe TRBD1 (6 bases). The germline V and J ends were trimmed by 4 bases and 0 bases, with 16 bases remaining between them. Germline lookup yields CDR1 SGHTA and CDR2 FQGNSA. The CDR3 has 17 residues. This CDR3 is CASSSEAGTHSGNTIYF. The CDR3 DNA reads TGTGCCAGCAGCTCCGAAGCCGGGACACACTCTGGAAACACCATATATTTT.

J is TRBJ2-7 and V is TRBV10-3, with D uncertain. This CDR3 has 18 residues. Germline CDR1 reads ENHRY; CDR2 reads SYGVKD. Trimming took off 2 bases at V and 3 bases at J, with 23 bases between the two ends. CDR3 in DNA: TGTGCCATCAGTGAGGGAGATCTCACCGATCCGTCGGGCTACGAGCAGTACTTC. Translating gives CAISEGDLTDPSGYEQYF.

The J gene is TRBJ2-2, the V gene TRBV10-3; a weak D match, TRBD2 (6 bases). The V gene's germline CDR1 is ENHRY and CDR2 SYGVKD. The CDR3 is made up of 15 amino acids. V was clipped by 6 bases and J by 3 bases, with 14 bases between them. As DNA, the CDR3 is TGTGCCATCAGGGAGGACGGGACTGACACCGGGGAGCTGTTTTTT. This codes for CAIREDGTDTGELFF.

The chain recombines TRBV5-5 with TRBJ2-3, with 12 bases that match TRBD2. V was pared by 2 bases and J by 4 bases, with 2 bases of the junction left unmatched. CDR1 is SGHKS, CDR2 YYEKEE, per germline (reference sequence). The CDR3 consists of 15 residues. As DNA, the CDR3 is TGTGCCAGCAGCTTACTAGCGGGGGGACCAGATACGCAGTATTTT. Translation: CASSLLAGGPDTQYF.

V usage is TRBV6-5 and J usage is TRBJ1-5; 7 bases align to TRBD1. Unmatched junction bases numbered 8, after V lost 7 bases and J lost 5 bases. The CDR3 length is 14 residues. CDR1 MNHEY and CDR2 SVGAGI come from the germline V gene. The CDR3 protein is CASTRDRDDQPQHF. The CDR3, as DNA: TGTGCCAGCACTCGGGACAGAGATGATCAGCCCCAGCATTTT.

This clone was observed at least ten times. The CDR3 protein is CASSLADGDEQYF. The CDR3 DNA sequence: TGTGCCAGCAGTTTAGCGGACGGGGACGAGCAGTACTTC. The genes are TRBV12-3 or TRBV12-4 and TRBJ2-7, with D perhaps TRBD2 (5 bases). The CDR3 spans 13 residues. V lost 0 bases, J lost 5 bases, and 8 bases lay in between.